This TCR beta chain derives from a study of CD8+ T cells in alopecia areata. Trimming cost V 5 bases and J 0 bases; bases outside gene matches: 6. Looked up from germline, CDR1 is SQVTM and CDR2 is ANQGSEA. CDR3 length equals 14 residues. Study-level findings and limits: Many expanded lesional clones persisted in scalp and blood during tofacitinib treatment.

cDNA prepared by RNA extraction and subsequent reverse transcription served as the template for sequencing. TCRdb's table, derived via immunoSEQ multiplex PCR, lists solely in-frame clones and lacks some. The sample lists around 290,000 clones, 58% occurring once. Points on this clone: Its antigen is as yet unknown.

The treatment was: oral pan-JAK inhibitor, 5-10 mg twice daily. Researchers took lesional scalp punch biopsies and peripheral blood from people who were alopecia areata patients. The J gene is TRBJ2-5, the V gene TRBV29-1, with 7 positions matching TRBD1. The source was CD4+ T cells sorted from blood, collected at week 24, from a patient treated with tofacitinib. This TCR came from a human donor with alopecia areata. CDR3 protein: CSVRGTANQETQYF. CDR3 bases: TGCAGCGTTAGGGGGACAGCGAACCAAGAGACCCAGTACTTC. Supplemented by reference TRBV29-1 and TRBJ2-5, the full variable domain reads SAVISQKPSRDICQRGTSLTIQCQVDSQVTMMFWYRQQPGQSLTLIATANQGSEATYESGFVIDKFPISRPNLTFSTLTVSNMSPEDSSIYLCSVRGTANQETQYFGPGTRLLVL.